The T cell receptor beta chain under discussion was sequenced for a study of shared clonotypes between healthy human individuals (dated by TCRdb to about 2020). For the study in its entirety: Three men and a couple of women, aged 18 to 49 years, made up the cohort. Per donor, three plates each were used for CD4 naive and CD4 memory, two for CD8 naive, and one for CD8 memory. Blood TCR repertoires of five healthy adults were deeply sequenced to estimate repertoire size and the extent of clonotype sharing between individuals. To increase sequencing depth and limit assay-specific biases, different laboratories used diverse techniques to prepare libraries and sequence TCR repertoires. Between about 0.85 and 10 billion PBMCs per donor were obtained by leukapheresis.

TCR CDR3 regions were amplified from genomic DNA by multiplex PCR using the deep immunoSEQ assay. For each cell subset, the extracted genomic DNA was distributed evenly across all wells of several immunoSEQ 96-well plates, and each plate served as one replicate. For sorted subsets, each replicate PCR was loaded with roughly 190 ng genomic DNA, equivalent to 25,000 to 30,000 T cell genomes. Purified libraries were quantified with a Qubit 3.0 fluorometer, sized on a Bioanalyzer 2100, and re-quantified with the KAPA Library Quantification kit. Every immunoSEQ 96-well plate was sequenced on a dedicated single-read 150-cycle Illumina NextSeq 550 flow cell. The paper's data handling went like this. Because the immunoSEQ output held only junctional sequences and lacked quality scores, the filtering could not match the filtering applied to full-length reads. Sequences were annotated with PyIR, a Python wrapper for IgBLAST v1.9, and V/J genes and CDR3 were assigned using IMGT germline references. Reads were removed for weak V/J assignments (E-value above 1e-6), missing CDR3, stop codons, out-of-frame junctions, or ambiguous translated residues. V3J clonotypes were defined as sequences sharing an identical inferred V gene, J gene, and CDR3 amino acid sequence. Percentage overlap between repertoires was calculated by dividing the number of shared unique clonotypes by the size of the smaller repertoire. Three approaches were used to assess repertoire richness: RTK rarefaction, the Chao1 estimator, and Recon v2.1 estimates of unobserved clonotypes. OLGA was used to compute generation probabilities for all TCRbeta clonotypes that the gDNA method yielded from a handful of donors. Not all clones reach the TCRdb copy of this immuneACCESS table, which keeps in-frame sequences only. Checked studies attribute under half of the gap to unresolved V genes and leave the rest unexplained. V and J calls and clone size are given by that table; D and trimming were obtained from the DNA. Recorded for this sample are roughly 2,300,000 clones; 92% of them occurred a single time. Together, the top ten hold around 0.4% of the sample.

Regarding this clone: Its antigen specificity is not known. Base-call qualities are not available, and no considerably larger clone is one nucleotide away.

The CDR3 measures 16 amino acids from cysteine to phenylalanine. The read is trimmed to its CDR3 DNA, 48 bases read in frame from base 1. The germline V gene (reference sequence) yields SGHNT for CDR1 and YYREEE for CDR2. Trimming takes 2 bases from V and 0 bases from J, and the germline ends sit 15 bases apart. The paper as a whole reports these results and caveats: Naive subsets generally had larger estimated clonotype richness than memory subsets did. Sharing across a handful of donors was observed for around 5% of naive CD4, over 3% of naive CD8, 2% to 2.5% of memory CD4, and roughly 0.4% of memory CD8 clonotypes. Incomplete sequencing was indicated by rarefaction of sorted-subset datasets, despite the large sequencing depth. Because the study included a small number of donors, the genetic and exposure-history diversity represented was limited. Sampling was limited to blood, and TCR repertoires in tissue likely differ from TCR repertoires in blood. Clonotypes shared by all four sorted-subset donors showed higher generation probabilities than non-shared clonotypes. Pairwise subsampling indicated that sequencing depth was expected to affect the degree of clonotype sharing among donors.

The donors were healthy, HIV-negative adults who had no recently reported acute infections or vaccinations. Only Caucasian adults living in Nashville, Tennessee, USA were represented among the donors. CD4+ T cells were enriched by magnetic negative selection; naive cells were then positively selected on CD45RA, and the negative fraction formed the memory subset. After blood collection by leukapheresis, PBMCs were isolated using Ficoll-Histopaque density gradient centrifugation and then cryopreserved in the vapor phase of liquid nitrogen. Purity and quantity of every magnetically sorted T cell population were checked by analytical flow cytometry. Genomic DNA was isolated from each sorted fraction and quantified by UV absorbance on a Nanodrop 2000c.

Sequencing was done on a sample of naive CD4+ T cells from PBMCs. This specimen's cell subset or site label, per the study, means: CD45RA+ positively selected. The receptor's source is a man aged 18 to 29 in good health. Some clones in this sample may be carry-over from other donors' samples. The chain couples TRBV5-4 to TRBJ2-7; the D gene could be either TRBD1 or TRBD2, each agreeing at 5 bases. The CDR3 corresponds to CASSLGGTGSSYEQYF. At the DNA level, the sequence is TGTGCCAGCAGCTTAGGTGGGACGGGAAGCTCCTACGAGCAGTACTTC.